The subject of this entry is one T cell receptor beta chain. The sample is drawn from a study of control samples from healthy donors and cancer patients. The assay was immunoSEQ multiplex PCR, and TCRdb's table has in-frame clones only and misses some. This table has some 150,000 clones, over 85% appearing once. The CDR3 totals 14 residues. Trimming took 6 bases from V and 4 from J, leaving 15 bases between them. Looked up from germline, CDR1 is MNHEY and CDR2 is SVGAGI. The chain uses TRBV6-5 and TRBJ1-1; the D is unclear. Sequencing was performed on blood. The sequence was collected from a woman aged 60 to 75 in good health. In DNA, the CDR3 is TGTGCCAGCAGCCGGGAAAGGCTTGGCACTGAAGCTTTCTTT. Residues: CASSRERLGTEAFF.